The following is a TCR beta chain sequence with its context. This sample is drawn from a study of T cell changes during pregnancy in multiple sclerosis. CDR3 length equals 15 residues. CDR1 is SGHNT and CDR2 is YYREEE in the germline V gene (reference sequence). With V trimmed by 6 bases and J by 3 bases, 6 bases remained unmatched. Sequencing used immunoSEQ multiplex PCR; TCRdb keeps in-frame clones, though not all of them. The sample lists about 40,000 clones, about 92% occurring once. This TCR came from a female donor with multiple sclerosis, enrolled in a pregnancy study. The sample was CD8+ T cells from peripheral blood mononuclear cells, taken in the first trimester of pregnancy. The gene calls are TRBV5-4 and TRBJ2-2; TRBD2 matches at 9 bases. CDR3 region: CASTMGLAHTGELFF. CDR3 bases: TGTGCCAGCACTATGGGACTAGCCCACACCGGGGAGCTGTTTTTT.